The 2 T cell receptor beta chains in this list originate from one sample, sequenced in a study of T cell responses to AZD1222 COVID-19 vaccine. TCRdb keeps only in-frame clones here, not all; method: immunoSEQ multiplex PCR. This table holds approximately 130,000 clones, approximately 93% found once. The sequenced sample was peripheral blood, obtained on day 0 of AZD1222 vaccination. These receptors came from an adult in good health.

V gene TRBV27 combines with J gene TRBJ2-1; TRBD1 matches 7 bases. Germline V gene data show CDR1 as MNHEY and CDR2 as SMNVEV (reference sequence). J lost 8 bases, V lost 10 bases, and 23 bases had no gene match. This CDR3 comprises 17 residues. CDR3 coding DNA: TGTGCCACCCAGGGTCATACGGACAGGTTTGCCGTAGATGAGCAGTTCTTC. Encoded protein: CATQGHTDRFAVDEQFF.

The V and J genes are TRBV6-5 and TRBJ2-1; D gene uncertain. Germline V gene data show CDR1 as MNHEY and CDR2 as SVGAGI. The ends were cut back, 2 bases at V and 6 bases at J, with 8 bases in the middle. The CDR3 is 13 amino acids. CDR3 region: CASSYGVSNEQFF. CDR3 bases: TGTGCCAGCAGTTACGGGGTAAGCAATGAGCAGTTCTTC.